The TCR beta chain under discussion was sequenced for a study of early T cells in non-severe SARS-CoV-2 infection. Attached unique molecular identifiers marked individual cDNA molecules. TCRdb ran MiXCR on the 5' RACE reads and lists one entry per CDR3 protein. This repertoire shows tens of thousands of distinct CDR3 sequences, roughly 10% found once; its top ten account for 5.9%. This clonotype has more than one count but fewer than ten. V was trimmed by 7 bases and J by 6 bases, leaving 18 bases between them. The CDR3 has 14 residues. Germline CDR1 MDHEN, CDR2 SYDVKM. What was sequenced was whole blood. This chain joins TRBV28 and TRBJ1-1; no firm D call. The receptor was isolated from an adult who was a healthcare worker with PCR-confirmed SARS-CoV-2 infection or an uninfected control (not recorded which). CDR3: CASISGPLTPEAFF. As DNA, the CDR3 is TGTGCCAGCATCTCTGGACCCTTGACTCCTGAAGCTTTCTTT.